What follows are 4 T cell receptor beta chains derived from one specimen sequenced in a study of T cells after yellow fever vaccination. Using its own MiXCR run on the 5' RACE reads, TCRdb lists one record per CDR3 protein. The table shows 200,000 to 250,000 distinct CDR3 sequences, with about 3% occurring only once. The specimen was CD4+ T cells sorted from PBMCs, collected 10 days after the yellow fever booster vaccination. These receptor sequences come from a man aged 18-30 years who received the YFV17D yellow fever vaccine.

This clonotype was seen repeatedly, ten times or more. This chain connects TRBV2 to TRBJ2-5, with D possibly being TRBD2 (5 bases). The CDR3 length is 15 residues. Germline V CDR1 and CDR2: SNHLY, FYNNEI. Trimming shortened V by 5 bases and J by 1 base, and 14 bases separated the two germline ends. CDR3 sequence (DNA): TGTGCCAGCAGTAACCTCGGACTGGCCCAAGAGACCCAGTACTTC. This encodes CASSNLGLAQETQYF.

This clonotype was recorded many times. V gene TRBV21-1 combines with J gene TRBJ2-1; the D call TRBD2 from the table was never checked on the DNA. TRBV21-1 is a known pseudogene. CDR3 length: 8 amino acids. The CDR3 protein is CASGDSFF. The DNA of the CDR3 is TGTGCCAGCGGGGACTCGTTCTTC.

This clonotype was counted between two and nine times. The rearrangement joins TRBV12-3 or TRBV12-4 to TRBJ2-1, with D hard to call. The CDR3 runs to 13 residues. V dropped 6 bases and J dropped 0 bases, with 6 bases sitting between them. CDR3 sequence reads: CASSLRSYNEQFF. CDR3 bases: TGTGCCAGCAGCCTTCGCTCCTACAATGAGCAGTTCTTC.

This clonotype was found many times. The V call is TRBV20-1, the J call TRBJ1-2; 8 bases match TRBD1. From germline, CDR1 is DFQATT and CDR2 SNEGSKA (reference sequence). This CDR3 spans 13 amino acids. The junction had 6 bases not matched to a gene; V was cut back by 5 bases and J by 4 bases. CDR3 DNA: TGCAGTGCTGGAGGACAGGGTGGCTATGGCTACACCTTC. Residues: CSAGGQGGYGYTF.